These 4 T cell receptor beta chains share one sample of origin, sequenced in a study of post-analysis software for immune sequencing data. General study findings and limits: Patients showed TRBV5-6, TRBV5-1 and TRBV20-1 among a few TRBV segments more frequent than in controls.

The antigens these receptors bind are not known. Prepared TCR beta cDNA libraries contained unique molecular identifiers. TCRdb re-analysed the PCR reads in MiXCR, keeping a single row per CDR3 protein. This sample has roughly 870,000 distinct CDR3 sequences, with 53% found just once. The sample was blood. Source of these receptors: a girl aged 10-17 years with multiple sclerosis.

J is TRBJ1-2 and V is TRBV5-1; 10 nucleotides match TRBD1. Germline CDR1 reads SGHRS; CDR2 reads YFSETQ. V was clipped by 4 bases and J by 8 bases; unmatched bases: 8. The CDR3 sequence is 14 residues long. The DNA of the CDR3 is TGCGCCAGCAGCGCGGGACAGGGGTCTCGGGGCTACACCTTC. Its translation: CASSAGQGSRGYTF.

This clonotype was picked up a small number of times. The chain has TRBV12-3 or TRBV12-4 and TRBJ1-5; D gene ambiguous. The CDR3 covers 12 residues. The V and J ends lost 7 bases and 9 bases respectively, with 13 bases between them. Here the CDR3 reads CASTREPRPQHF. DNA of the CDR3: TGTGCCAGCACGCGGGAACCACGGCCCCAGCATTTT.

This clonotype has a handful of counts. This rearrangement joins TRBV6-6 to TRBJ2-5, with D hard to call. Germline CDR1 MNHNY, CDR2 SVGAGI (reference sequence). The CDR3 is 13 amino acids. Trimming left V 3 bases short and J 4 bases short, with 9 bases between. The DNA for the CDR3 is TGTGCCAGCAGTTATCCGACCGCAGAGACCCAGTACTTC. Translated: CASSYPTAETQYF.

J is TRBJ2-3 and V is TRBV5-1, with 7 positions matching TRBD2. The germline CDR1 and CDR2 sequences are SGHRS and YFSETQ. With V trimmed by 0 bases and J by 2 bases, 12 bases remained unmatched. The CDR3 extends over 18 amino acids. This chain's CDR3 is CASSLVGAGAPPTDTQYF. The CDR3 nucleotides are TGCGCCAGCAGCTTGGTGGGCGCGGGAGCCCCCCCCACAGATACGCAGTATTTT.